Described below is a single T cell receptor (beta chain) sequence and its context. There is no known antigen for this receptor. Within one base of it there is no much larger clone, and no base qualities were kept. This entry is derived from a study of OX40 agonist ivuxolimab in advanced cancers. At the level of the whole study: Ivuxolimab was an agonistic, fully human IgG2 monoclonal antibody directed against OX40 (CD134), a costimulatory receptor. Peripheral TCRbeta sequencing was intended to test whether TCR sequence diversity was altered and clonal T-cell expansion was caused by ivuxolimab. Patients were allowed to have had prior anti-PD-1, anti-PD-L1 or anti-CTLA-4 therapy, and more than 35% of the dose-escalation patients had been treated with checkpoint inhibitors. Of the approximately 50 dose-escalation patients, hepatocellular carcinoma was present in about 20, melanoma in roughly 15, renal cell carcinoma in 9 and head and neck cancer in 9. The dose-escalation cohort was over 70% male with a mean age of 60 years, ranging from 23 to 79. The paper reports the monotherapy dose-escalation portion (N of about 54 patients) of the phase I ivuxolimab trial. Intravenous ivuxolimab was administered to patients every 2 weeks at six dose levels: 0.01, 0.1, 0.3, 1.5, 3 and 10 mg/kg. Partial responses were achieved by three dose-escalation patients, of whom one had hepatocellular carcinoma and two had cutaneous melanoma.

Patients with autoimmune disease history or receiving systemic immunosuppression were excluded from the trial. In every dose cohort, peripheral blood was drawn for TCR sequencing at baseline, cycle 4 day 1, and cycle 7 day 1. Samples were obtained from an open-label, multicenter, first-in-human phase I dose-escalation trial of ivuxolimab. The trial enrolled adults with locally advanced or metastatic head and neck squamous cell, hepatocellular, melanoma or renal cell carcinoma. Before TCR sequencing, CD4+ and CD8+ T cells were separately sorted from peripheral blood. Results and caveats for the whole study, not just this receptor: Low levels of normalized T-cell clonal expansion were also shown by some nonresponding patients. At doses of 0.1 to 3.0 mg/kg, clonal expansion of both CD4+ and CD8+ blood T cells was observed from baseline to week 6. Antigen specificity was not determined for the clonally expanded peripheral T cells. After ivuxolimab, expanded clones were on average more numerous among CD8+ T cells than among CD4+ T cells. In partial responders in the 0.1-3.0 mg/kg groups, normalized peripheral clonal expansion was found to be among the lowest, especially among CD8+ T cells.

For sequencing of the TCRbeta CDR3 region, genomic DNA was extracted from the sorted cells. TCRbeta CDR3 regions were sequenced using the immunoSEQ Assay. TCRdb took this table from immuneACCESS and kept in-frame rearrangements with V and J called. Such tables lack part of the clones; where checked against another copy, unresolved V genes explain under half of the gap, and the rest is unexplained. The sample yields more than 25,000 clones; around 88% were counted once. The ten top clones hold around a quarter of the sample. This receptor was identified in an adult with an advanced solid tumor such as melanoma, head and neck, liver or kidney cancer. Sequenced material: CD4+ or CD8+ T cells sorted from blood, taken in a trial of the OX40 agonist ivuxolimab.

The CDR3 reads as follows: CASSLASSGKGKQYF. The DNA sequence is TGTGCCAGCAGCTTGGCATCCAGCGGGAAGGGAAAGCAGTACTTC. The chain couples TRBV5-6 to TRBJ2-5; 7 junctional bases match TRBD2. V lost 0 bases and J lost 11 bases, and the count of bases not matched to a germline gene is 13. Looking up the germline V gene yields CDR1 SGHDT and CDR2 YYEEEE. The cysteine opens and the phenylalanine closes a CDR3 of 15 amino acids. The sequence is cut down to CDR3 DNA, 45 bases in frame from base 1.